The table lists the clone carrying this T cell receptor (beta chain) with many counts. This entry comes from a study of T-cell memory formation after mild COVID-19. TCRdb passed the 5' RACE reads through MiXCR, listing each CDR3 protein once. The sample consists of about 350,000 distinct CDR3 sequences, around 13% of them appearing once. This CDR3 is built from 15 residues. Per the germline V gene, CDR1 is MNHEY and CDR2 is SMNVEV (reference sequence). Trimming pared 6 bases from V and 0 bases from J, leaving 9 bases between. The clonotype was recovered from a man aged 18 to 35 who had mild COVID-19 (a few samples of this study predate the infection). Cell type and time point are not known. Sample: PBMCs or a T cell subset sorted from them (not recorded which). The chain combines TRBV27 with TRBJ2-6; unclear D gene. CDR3 sequence reads: CASSSWSSGANVLTF. In nucleotides, the CDR3 is TGTGCCAGCAGCTCTTGGAGCTCTGGGGCCAACGTCCTGACTTTC.